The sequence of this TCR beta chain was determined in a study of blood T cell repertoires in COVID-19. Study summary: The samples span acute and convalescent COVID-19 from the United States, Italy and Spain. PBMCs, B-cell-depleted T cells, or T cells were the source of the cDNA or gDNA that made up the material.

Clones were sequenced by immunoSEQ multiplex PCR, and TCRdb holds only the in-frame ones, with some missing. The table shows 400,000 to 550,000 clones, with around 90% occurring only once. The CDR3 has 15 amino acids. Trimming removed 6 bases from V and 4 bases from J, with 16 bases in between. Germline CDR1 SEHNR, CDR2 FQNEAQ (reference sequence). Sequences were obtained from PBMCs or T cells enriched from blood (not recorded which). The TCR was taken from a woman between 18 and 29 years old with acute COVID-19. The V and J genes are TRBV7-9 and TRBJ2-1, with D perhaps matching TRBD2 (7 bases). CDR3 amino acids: CASRREGGQYNEQFF. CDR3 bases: TGTGCCAGCAGAAGGGAGGGGGGGCAATACAATGAGCAGTTCTTC.